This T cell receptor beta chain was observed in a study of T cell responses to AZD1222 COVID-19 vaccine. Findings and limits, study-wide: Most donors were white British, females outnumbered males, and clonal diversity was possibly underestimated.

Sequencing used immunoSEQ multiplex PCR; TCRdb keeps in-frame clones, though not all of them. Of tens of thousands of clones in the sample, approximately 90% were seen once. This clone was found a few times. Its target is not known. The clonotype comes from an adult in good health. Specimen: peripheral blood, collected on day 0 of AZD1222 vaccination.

DNA for the CDR3: TGTGCCAGCAGCTTTCAAGGGTCTGGCACTGAAGCTTTCTTT. Translated, it gives CASSFQGSGTEAFF. The chain uses TRBV5-6 and TRBJ1-1; no definite D call. CDR1 SGHDT and CDR2 YYEEEE come from the germline V gene. This CDR3 is 14 amino acids long. Trimming removed 2 bases from V and 4 bases from J, with 12 bases in between.